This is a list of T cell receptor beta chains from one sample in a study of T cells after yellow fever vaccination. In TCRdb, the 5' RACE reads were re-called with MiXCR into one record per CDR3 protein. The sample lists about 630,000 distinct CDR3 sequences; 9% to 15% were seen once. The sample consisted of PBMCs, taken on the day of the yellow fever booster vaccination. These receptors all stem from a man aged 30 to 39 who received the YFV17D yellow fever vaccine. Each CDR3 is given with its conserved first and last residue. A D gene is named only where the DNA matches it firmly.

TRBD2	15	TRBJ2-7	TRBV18	CASSPPTSGGYEQYF
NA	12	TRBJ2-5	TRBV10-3	CAISDEEETQYF
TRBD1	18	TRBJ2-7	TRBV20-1	CWGQGQGLVGQSSYEQYF
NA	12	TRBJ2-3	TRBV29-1	CSVLRQTDTQYF
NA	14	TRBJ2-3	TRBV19	CASSIGGIPDTQYF
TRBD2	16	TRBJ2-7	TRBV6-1	CASSGLAGKSSYEQYF
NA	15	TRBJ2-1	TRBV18	CASSPGLRADNEQFF
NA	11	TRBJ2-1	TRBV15	CATSYMNEQFF
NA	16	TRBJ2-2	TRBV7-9	CASSTSSGHGTGELFF
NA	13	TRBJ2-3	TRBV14	CASTPGGTDTQYF
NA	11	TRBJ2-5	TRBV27	CASSFAGAQYF
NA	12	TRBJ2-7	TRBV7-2	CASSLAYGEQYF
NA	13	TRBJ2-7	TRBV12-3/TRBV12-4	CASTRQVGYEQYF
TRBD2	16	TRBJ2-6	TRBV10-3	CAISELGGAGANVLTF
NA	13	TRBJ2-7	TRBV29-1	CSVEDLVVREQYF
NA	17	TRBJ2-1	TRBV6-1	CASSAREGAGIVNEQFF
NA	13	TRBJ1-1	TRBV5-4	CASSPELNTEAFF
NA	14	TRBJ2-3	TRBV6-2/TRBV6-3	CASSYEVDTDTQYF
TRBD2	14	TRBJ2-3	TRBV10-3	CAITPGLAADTQYF
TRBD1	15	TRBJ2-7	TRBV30	CAWSSGDRGDDEQYF
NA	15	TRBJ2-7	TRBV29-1	CSASGWDPNHYEQYF
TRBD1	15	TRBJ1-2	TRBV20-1	CSATRGQGAGYGYTF
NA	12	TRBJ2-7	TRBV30	CAWSVLTYEQYF
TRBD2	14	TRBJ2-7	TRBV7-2	CASSLGGSLYEQYF
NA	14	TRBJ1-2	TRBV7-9	CASSRTEANYGYTF
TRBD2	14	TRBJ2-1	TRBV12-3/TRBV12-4	CASSFVREGAEQFF